This passage covers 17 T cell receptor beta chains from one sample sequenced in a study of shared T cell receptors in the human thymus. Clones were read by immunoSEQ multiplex PCR, and TCRdb kept only the in-frame ones, dropping some. The repertoire holds approximately 760,000 clones, with 70% to 90% as singletons. A further study also used this sample, focusing on human thymus T cells.

The sample consisted of thymocytes. The receptors here all came from a girl in the first two years of life with a congenital heart defect.

V and J are TRBV5-1 and TRBJ2-5; 13 bases line up with TRBD2. Germline CDR1 and CDR2: SGHRS and YFSETQ. The CDR3 consists of 18 residues. The V segment lost 0 bases and the J segment 0 bases; nucleotides outside the gene matches: 5. The CDR3 spells CASSLEGGTSGDQETQYF. The CDR3 DNA sequence: TGCGCCAGCAGCTTGGAAGGGGGGACTAGCGGGGACCAAGAGACCCAGTACTTC.

The chain recombines TRBV2 with TRBJ2-1; a weak D match, TRBD1 (5 bases). The V end was cut by 11 bases, the J end by 6 bases, with 14 bases between. CDR3 length equals 12 residues. CDR1 and CDR2 (germline): SNHLY, FYNNEI. The CDR3 sequence is CAGWGRPNEQFF. The CDR3 coding sequence is TGTGCCGGTTGGGGCAGGCCCAATGAGCAGTTCTTC.

The chain has TRBV18 and TRBJ2-5; the D gene is possibly TRBD1 (5 bases). Between the trimmed V and J ends, which lost 2 bases and 5 bases, there was a span of 6 bases. The CDR3 covers 12 residues. Germline values: CDR1 KGHSH, CDR2 LQKENI. The CDR3 sequence is CASSPKGETQYF. Written as DNA, the CDR3 is TGTGCCAGCTCACCAAAGGGGGAGACCCAGTACTTC. Supplemented by reference TRBV18 and TRBJ2-5, the full variable domain reads NAGVMQNPRHLVRRRGQEARLRCSPMKGHSHVYWYRQLPEEGLKFMVYLQKENIIDESGMPKERFSAEFPKEGPSILRIQQVVRGDSAAYFCASSPKGETQYFGPGTRLLVL.

V is TRBV28 and J is TRBJ2-7, with a possible D match to TRBD1 (6 bases). Per the germline V gene, CDR1 is MDHEN and CDR2 is SYDVKM. Trimming stripped 10 bases from V and 1 base from J, with 23 bases between. The CDR3 has 16 residues. This CDR3 reads CATLPLGRGRSYEQYF. Written as DNA, the CDR3 is TGTGCCACCCTTCCACTCGGTAGGGGGAGATCCTACGAGCAGTACTTC.

The chain employs TRBV4-3 and TRBJ1-2; D unresolved. Trimming shortened V by 1 base and J by 7 bases, and 16 bases separated the two germline ends. Germline V lookup: CDR1 LGHNA, CDR2 YSLEER. The CDR3 sequence is 15 residues long. Here the CDR3 DNA reads TGCGCCAGCAGCCAAGCTCCGACACTAGGATCTGGCTACACCTTC. Translated: CASSQAPTLGSGYTF.

The chain employs TRBV6-5 and TRBJ2-1; D uncertain. The germline CDR1 and CDR2 sequences are MNHEY and SVGAGI. V lost 4 bases and J lost 4, with 17 bases in between. This CDR3 region has 16 residues. The CDR3 region is CASSSERFWRYNEQFF. DNA of the CDR3: TGTGCCAGCAGTTCCGAGAGGTTCTGGCGTTACAATGAGCAGTTCTTC.

V and J are TRBV6-5 and TRBJ2-7, with D unresolved. Trimming pared 8 bases from V and 4 bases from J, leaving 6 bases between. CDR1 and CDR2 from the germline V gene are MNHEY and SVGAGI. The CDR3 runs 10 residues. This CDR3 reads CASGSYEQYF. CDR3 coding DNA: TGTGCCAGCGGCTCGTACGAGCAGTACTTC.

J is TRBJ1-6 and V is TRBV5-8; the D gene is possibly TRBD1 (6 bases). V lost 5 bases and J lost 4, with 25 bases in between. The germline CDR1 and CDR2 sequences are SGHTS and YDEGEE. The CDR3 contains 19 residues. CDR3 nucleotides: TGTGCCAGCAGTCCGGCCCCTCAGGGGCTCGCAACGTATAATTCACCCCTCCACTTT. It codes for CASSPAPQGLATYNSPLHF.

Concerning this clone: One end of the junction is discordant with germline, which a read error may explain. The chain recombines TRBV5-6 with TRBJ2-7, with D hard to call. CDR1 and CDR2 (germline): SGHDT, YYEEEE. The CDR3 length is 11 residues. The CDR3 sequence is CASSSHYGQYF. The DNA of the CDR3 is TGTGCCAGCAGCTCCCACTACGGGCAGTACTTC.

The chain is built from TRBV10-3 and TRBJ1-2, with 9 bases lining up with TRBD1. The V segment lost 4 bases and the J segment 13 bases; nucleotides outside the gene matches: 10. CDR3 length equals 13 residues. CDR1 and CDR2 (germline): ENHRY, SYGVKD. CDR3 sequence: CAISARTGEDCTF. In DNA form, the CDR3 reads TGTGCCATCAGTGCCCGGACAGGGGAAGACTGCACCTTC.

This clone was seen a few times. The junction departs from the called germline gene at one end, perhaps through a read error. The V gene is TRBV4-3, the J gene TRBJ1-1, with TRBD1 matching over 7 bases. The CDR3 totals 14 residues. Germline V gives CDR1 LGHNA, CDR2 YSLEER. The CDR3 bases are TGCGCCAGCAGCCAAGCGACAGGGAACGCTGAAGCTTTCTTT. The encoded protein is CASSQATGNAEAFF.

The CDR3 here is CAISGKRALRTDTQYF. CDR3 coding DNA: TGTGCCATCAGTGGTAAACGAGCACTACGCACAGATACGCAGTATTTT. This chain joins TRBV10-3 and TRBJ2-3; no clear D. The CDR3 length is 16 residues. V lost 4 bases to trimming and J lost 1 base, with 15 bases between them. Germline V CDR1 and CDR2: ENHRY, SYGVKD.

The V and J genes are TRBV4-1 and TRBJ2-4; D perhaps matches TRBD1 (5 bases). The ends were cut back, 4 bases at V and 2 bases at J, with 12 bases in the middle. Germline V gene lookup returns CDR1 MGHRA and CDR2 YSYEKL. The CDR3 is 15 amino acids. In nucleotides, the CDR3 is TGCGCCAGCAGCCGAAAACAGGTGTCCAAAAACATTCAGTACTTC. The encoded protein is CASSRKQVSKNIQYF.

This chain connects TRBV4-3 to TRBJ1-2; TRBD1 matches at 9 bases. CDR1 is LGHNA and CDR2 is YSLEER in the germline V gene. This CDR3 is built from 15 residues. Trimming took 8 bases from V and 1 from J; bases not matched to a gene: 8. The CDR3 loop reads CASSPGTGINYGYTF. The DNA of the CDR3 is TGCGCCAGCTCTCCCGGGACAGGGATTAACTATGGCTACACCTTC.

The J gene is TRBJ1-2, the V gene TRBV19, with 8 bases fitting TRBD1. This CDR3 comprises 14 residues. V lost 8 bases and J lost 4; bases outside the gene matches: 9. The germline CDR1 and CDR2 sequences are LNHDA and SQIVND (reference sequence). The CDR3 bases are TGTGCCAGTCGCTCCCAGACAGGGGCCTATGGCTACACCTTC. Translating it yields CASRSQTGAYGYTF.

This chain joins TRBV10-3 and TRBJ1-1; tentatively, D is TRBD1 (5 bases). The CDR3 is 15 amino acids. V was clipped by 3 bases and J by 8 bases, with 19 bases between them. In germline, CDR1 is ENHRY, CDR2 SYGVKD. This CDR3 reads CAISDQFDRVGEAFF. The CDR3 coding sequence is TGTGCCATCAGTGACCAATTCGACAGAGTGGGGGAAGCTTTCTTT.

The chain employs TRBV5-1 and TRBJ1-2, with 7 nucleotides matching TRBD1. The trim removed 7 bases at V and 8 bases at J, leaving 11 bases unmatched. Germline V lookup: CDR1 SGHRS, CDR2 YFSETQ. This CDR3 region has 13 residues. The CDR3 nucleotides read TGCGCCAGCCGTAACAGGGGCAACTGGGGCTACACCTTC. It translates to CASRNRGNWGYTF.